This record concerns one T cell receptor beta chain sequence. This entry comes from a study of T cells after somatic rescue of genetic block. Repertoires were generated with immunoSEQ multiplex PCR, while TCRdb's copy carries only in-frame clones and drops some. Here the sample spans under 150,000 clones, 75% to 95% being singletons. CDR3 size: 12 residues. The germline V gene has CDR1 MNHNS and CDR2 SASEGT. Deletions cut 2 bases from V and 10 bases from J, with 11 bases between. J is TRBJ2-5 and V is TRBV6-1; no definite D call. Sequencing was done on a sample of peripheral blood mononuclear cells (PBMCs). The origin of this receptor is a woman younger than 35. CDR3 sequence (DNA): TGTGCCAGCAGTGAAAGTGTTACGGACCAGTACTTC. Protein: CASSESVTDQYF.